This passage covers 3 T cell receptor beta chains from one sample sequenced in a study of regulatory T cells in long-lasting Graves disease. This sample's time point: newly diagnosed GD, antithyroid drugs for less than 3 months. RNA extracted from PBMCs served as the sequencing template. According to the study, TCR beta libraries were built with iRepertoire HTBI primers and CDR3-region Arm-PCR. One entry per CDR3 protein results from TCRdb running MiXCR on the multiplex PCR reads. This sample has 350,000 to 500,000 distinct CDR3 sequences, with about a sixth found just once. A further study also used this sample, focusing on T cells in Graves' hyperthyroidism and ophthalmopathy.

Sequenced material: peripheral blood mononuclear cells (PBMCs), taken at new diagnosis, from a patient treated with antithyroid drugs. The source is a woman aged 25 to 39 with Graves disease.

This clonotype has ten or more counts. The chain recombines TRBV20-1 with TRBJ2-1; TRBD2 is a possible D gene (7 bases). V was pared by 1 base and J by 6 bases, with 19 bases between. Per the germline V gene, CDR1 is DFQATT and CDR2 is SNEGSKA (reference sequence). CDR3 length: 16 amino acids. DNA for the CDR3: TGCAGTGCTAGAGGCTCCCATGGGGAGGGGGGCAATGAGCAGTTCTTC. It encodes CSARGSHGEGGNEQFF.

For this clonotype: Without the conserved terminal phenylalanine or tryptophan, this CDR3 likely stems from a read error. No DNA is shown, since the ends of the CDR3 on it are uncertain; the CDR3 is the one TCRdb lists. V is TRBV7-3 and J is TRBJ2-7; the table's D call, TRBD2, was not checked against the DNA. The CDR3 is 15 amino acids in total, end residues counted. Germline V gives CDR1 SGHTA, CDR2 FQGTGA. CDR3 region: CASSLGLAGAYEQCL.

This clonotype was seen at least ten times. J is TRBJ2-7 and V is TRBV20-1; 9 positions agree with TRBD2. Germline CDR1 is DFQATT and CDR2 is SNEGSKA (reference sequence). J was trimmed by 7 bases and V by 8 bases; bases with no gene match: 12. This CDR3 spans 13 amino acids. This chain's CDR3 is CSFSLRLAAEQYF. CDR3 coding DNA: TGCAGTTTTTCTCTCCGACTAGCGGCTGAGCAGTACTTC.